The 25 T cell receptor beta chains below come from one sample, sequenced in a study of shared clonotypes between healthy human individuals. Profiled with immunoSEQ multiplex PCR; TCRdb holds only in-frame clones, not every one. This table has about 1.5 million clones, roughly 96% appearing once. Sequenced: naive CD4+ T cells sorted from blood. Subset: CD45RA+ positively selected. These receptors came from a man aged 25-45 years in good health.

As concerns this clone: An end of the junction differs from the germline gene, which may be a read error. The chain combines TRBV7-9 with TRBJ1-4; TRBD1 might be the D (6 bases). This CDR3 has 15 amino acids. Looked up from germline, CDR1 is SEHNR and CDR2 is FQNEAQ (reference sequence). Here the CDR3 DNA reads TGTACCAGCAGCATACAGGGTGCAACTAATGAAAAACTGTTTTTT. Amino acids: CTSSIQGATNEKLFF.

Details on this clone: The sample carries other DNA sequences with the same CDR3. The V gene is TRBV28, the J gene TRBJ2-7; TRBD2 aligns across 12 bases. Germline V CDR1 and CDR2: MDHEN, SYDVKM. The CDR3 totals 16 residues. With V trimmed by 2 bases and J by 2 bases, 4 bases remained unmatched. The CDR3 loop is CASSLVLAGGTYEQYF. The CDR3 DNA follows: TGTGCCAGCAGTTTAGTCCTAGCGGGGGGGACCTACGAGCAGTACTTC.

The chain carries TRBV4-3 and TRBJ1-3, with TRBD1 as a possible D gene (6 bases). The CDR3 is made up of 16 amino acids. The germline V and J ends were trimmed by 4 bases and 0 bases, with 13 bases remaining between them. Per the germline V gene, CDR1 is LGHNA and CDR2 is YSLEER. The CDR3 sequence: CASSRGQSNSGNTIYF. The CDR3 region has the DNA TGCGCCAGCAGCCGAGGACAGTCGAACTCTGGAAACACCATATATTTT.

V gene TRBV5-5 combines with J gene TRBJ1-2; possibly TRBD1 for D (6 bases). Trimming took off 4 bases at V and 2 bases at J, with 12 bases between the two ends. This CDR3 spans 14 amino acids. Germline assignment: CDR1 SGHKS and CDR2 YYEKEE (reference sequence). The CDR3 region has the DNA TGTGCCAGCAGCCTCCAAGGACAGAACTATGGCTACACCTTC. Its protein product is CASSLQGQNYGYTF.

V and J are TRBV10-1 and TRBJ2-5; the match to TRBD2 covers 9 bases. The trim removed 0 bases at V and 5 bases at J, leaving 4 bases unmatched. Germline V gives CDR1 WNHNN, CDR2 SYGVQD (reference sequence). The CDR3 length is 15 residues. For the CDR3, the DNA is TGCGCCAGCAGTGAGTCCGGGACTAGCAAGGAGACCCAGTACTTC. Its translation: CASSESGTSKETQYF.

The chain is built from TRBV15 and TRBJ2-5; 15 bases align to TRBD2. Germline CDR1 LNHNV, CDR2 YYDKDF (reference sequence). V lost 4 bases and J lost 5; bases outside the gene matches: 2. The length of the CDR3 is 15 residues. CDR3 loop: CATSKGLAGGETQYF. CDR3 coding DNA: TGTGCCACCAGCAAGGGACTAGCGGGAGGTGAGACCCAGTACTTC.

The rearrangement uses TRBV29-1 and TRBJ2-5; D might be TRBD2 (6 bases). Trimming removed 4 bases at V and 5 bases at J, with 8 bases between. The CDR3 spans 11 residues. The germline V gene has CDR1 SQVTM and CDR2 ANQGSEA. CDR3 in amino acids: CSVGDSETQYF. In nucleotides, the CDR3 is TGCAGCGTTGGGGACTCGGAGACCCAGTACTTC.

This chain links TRBV5-6 with TRBJ2-5; 8 positions match TRBD1. After removal of 4 bases from V and 5 bases from J, the junction contained 10 bases not matched to a gene. Germline values: CDR1 SGHDT, CDR2 YYEEEE. The CDR3 contains 15 residues. The CDR3 region has the DNA TGTGCCAGCAGCGTGGAGCGGACAGGGAGGGAGACCCAGTACTTC. Amino acid sequence: CASSVERTGRETQYF.

This chain connects TRBV7-9 to TRBJ2-5, with 8 bases aligning to TRBD2. The J call could be wrong; TRBJ2-7 is a better fit for the DNA end. This CDR3 spans 17 amino acids. The germline V gene has CDR1 SEHNR and CDR2 FQNEAQ (reference sequence). CDR3 in amino acids: CASSLDISGSGSYEQYF. The CDR3 DNA sequence: TGTGCCAGCAGCTTGGACATAAGCGGGAGTGGGTCCTACGAGCAGTACTTC.

The rearrangement links TRBV2 to TRBJ2-5, with TRBD1 matching 8 bases. The CDR3 is made up of 13 amino acids. The germline CDR1 and CDR2 sequences are SNHLY and FYNNEI. Trimming cost V 7 bases and J 5 bases; bases outside gene matches: 6. CDR3 nucleotides: TGTGCCAGCAAAACAGGGGGGTTCGAGACCCAGTACTTC. It yields the protein CASKTGGFETQYF.

V and J are TRBV6-1 and TRBJ2-7, with 7 nucleotides matching TRBD1. Germline CDR1 and CDR2: MNHNS and SASEGT. CDR3 size: 17 residues. V gave up 4 bases and J gave up 3 bases; unmatched junction bases: 15. The CDR3 reads CASSGQGPGQVRYEQYF. The CDR3 DNA reads TGTGCCAGCAGTGGCCAGGGTCCTGGACAGGTCCGCTACGAGCAGTACTTC.

V and J are TRBV2 and TRBJ2-4, with 7 positions matching TRBD1. CDR3 length: 10 residues. Per germline, CDR1 SNHLY and CDR2 FYNNEI. With 8 bases clipped from V and 16 bases from J, the junction kept 8 bases outside the gene matches. The CDR3 coding sequence is TGTGCCAGCGGACAGGTGGAAATTTACTTC. Its protein is CASGQVEIYF.

This chain uses TRBV9 with TRBJ2-7; 7 nucleotides align to TRBD2. Germline CDR1 reads SGDLS; CDR2 reads YYNGEE. With 0 bases clipped from V and 6 bases from J, the junction kept 6 bases outside the gene matches. The CDR3 sequence is 14 residues long. CDR3 loop: CASSVVAGAGEQYF. Written as DNA, the CDR3 is TGTGCCAGCAGCGTAGTGGCGGGAGCTGGCGAGCAGTACTTC.

The chain is built from TRBV5-4 and TRBJ2-2, with TRBD2 as a possible D gene (6 bases). Per germline, CDR1 SGHNT and CDR2 YYREEE (reference sequence). The CDR3 is 15 amino acids. V was cut by 3 bases and J by 0 bases, with 9 bases left in between. CDR3 loop: CASSSGLSNTGELFF. The CDR3 DNA follows: TGTGCCAGCAGCTCGGGACTGTCGAACACCGGGGAGCTGTTTTTT.

To note about this clone: The same CDR3 also results from other DNA sequences found in this sample. The CDR3: CSVGQGGYEQYF. DNA of the CDR3: TGCAGCGTTGGACAGGGCGGGTACGAGCAGTACTTC. This rearrangement joins TRBV29-1 to TRBJ2-7, with TRBD1 identical over 7 bases. The CDR3 has 12 amino acids. The germline V gene has CDR1 SQVTM and CDR2 ANQGSEA. The junction had 4 bases not matched to a gene; V was cut back by 4 bases and J by 4 bases.

V and J are TRBV11-2 and TRBJ2-7, with D maybe TRBD1 (6 bases). Germline V gives CDR1 SGHAT, CDR2 FQNNGV. Trimming took 5 bases from V and 4 from J, leaving 12 bases between them. This CDR3 contains 13 residues. The CDR3 reads CASSPGARYEQYF. The CDR3 DNA reads as TGTGCCAGCAGCCCAGGGGCCCGTTACGAGCAGTACTTC.

The genes are TRBV29-1 and TRBJ1-1; a weak D match, TRBD1 (6 bases). Germline CDR1 SQVTM, CDR2 ANQGSEA. The CDR3 extends over 13 amino acids. Trimming removed 3 bases at V and 5 bases at J, with 13 bases between. The CDR3 here is CSVDRGGRTEAFF. The CDR3 DNA reads TGCAGCGTTGATAGGGGGGGACGGACTGAAGCTTTCTTT.

The chain joins TRBV28 to TRBJ2-4; D gene ambiguous. V was shortened by 3 bases and J by 0 bases, with 21 bases between the two germline ends. Germline CDR1 reads MDHEN; CDR2 reads SYDVKM. This CDR3 is 19 amino acids long. The CDR3 DNA sequence: TGTGCCAGCAGTTTCGACCCGAGACACCCCAACCAAGCCAAAAACATTCAGTACTTC. Translation gives CASSFDPRHPNQAKNIQYF.

V is TRBV2 and J is TRBJ1-3; TRBD1 matches 9 bases. The CDR3 is 18 residues long. Germline loops: CDR1 SNHLY, CDR2 FYNNEI. J gave up 2 bases and V 8 bases, and 16 bases lay outside the gene matches. CDR3 nucleotides: TGTGCCAGCGGCGCGCACCGGGACAGGGTGCTGGCTGGAAACACCATATATTTT. Protein sequence: CASGAHRDRVLAGNTIYF.

The chain's CDR3 is CASSNLAGRQDTQYF. As DNA, the CDR3 is TGTGCCAGCAGTAATCTAGCGGGAAGGCAAGATACGCAGTATTTT. The chain uses TRBV6-1 and TRBJ2-3; 9 nucleotides agree with TRBD2. The ends lost 5 bases at V and 5 bases at J; junction bases unmatched: 8. This CDR3 contains 15 residues. Germline-derived CDR1 and CDR2 are MNHNS and SASEGT.

The chain employs TRBV5-1 and TRBJ2-3; TRBD1 aligns across 9 bases. CDR1 SGHRS and CDR2 YFSETQ come from the germline V gene. The CDR3 loop spans 15 amino acids. Trimming at V came to 0 bases and at J to 3 bases, leaving 2 bases not matched to a gene. The CDR3 sequence: CASSLDRGLTDTQYF. CDR3 bases: TGCGCCAGCAGCTTGGACAGGGGGCTTACAGATACGCAGTATTTT.

The J gene is TRBJ1-3, the V gene TRBV5-1; 7 nucleotides align to TRBD1. CDR1 is SGHRS, CDR2 YFSETQ, per germline. This CDR3 comprises 15 residues. The V segment lost 2 bases and the J segment 2 bases; nucleotides outside the gene matches: 4. The CDR3, as DNA: TGCGCCAGCAGCTTTGGGGACAGAACTGGAAACACCATATATTTT. It codes for CASSFGDRTGNTIYF. The variable domain in full, completed from reference TRBV5-1 and TRBJ1-3, reads KAGVTQTPRYLIKTRGQQVTLSCSPISGHRSVSWYQQTPGQGLQFLFEYFSETQRNKGNFPGRFSGRQFSNSRSEMNVSTLELGDSALYLCASSFGDRTGNTIYFGEGSWLTVV.

The chain combines TRBV5-5 with TRBJ1-5, with 7 bases identical to TRBD1. V was pared by 0 bases and J by 7 bases, with 10 bases of the junction left unmatched. Per the germline V gene, CDR1 is SGHKS and CDR2 is YYEKEE (reference sequence). The CDR3 is made up of 16 amino acids. CDR3 sequence: CASSLGDSRKGQPQHF. DNA for the CDR3: TGTGCCAGCAGCTTGGGGGACAGTAGAAAGGGCCAGCCCCAGCATTTT.

The chain links TRBV7-8 to TRBJ2-3; D might be TRBD2 (5 bases). Germline V gene sequence: CDR1 SGHVS, CDR2 FQNEAQ. Trimming took 1 base from V and 3 from J, leaving 8 bases between them. The CDR3 length is 14 residues. CDR3 sequence reads: CASSLGGLTDTQYF. CDR3 sequence (DNA): TGTGCCAGCAGCTTAGGAGGGTTGACAGATACGCAGTATTTT. Based on the CDR3 plus reference TRBV7-8 and TRBJ2-3, the full variable domain is GAGVSQSPRYKVAKRGQDVALRCDPISGHVSLFWYQQALGQGPEFLTYFQNEAQLDKSGLPSDRFFAERPEGSVSTLKIQRTQQEDSAVYLCASSLGGLTDTQYFGPGTRLTVL.

The chain couples TRBV29-1 to TRBJ2-3; weak D call: TRBD2 (7 bases). Germline V gene lookup returns CDR1 SQVTM and CDR2 ANQGSEA. The CDR3 totals 14 residues. V lost 4 bases to trimming and J lost 2 bases, with 13 bases between them. CDR3 in amino acids: CSVVGGLNTDTQYF. In DNA form, the CDR3 reads TGCAGCGTTGTGGGGGGGCTAAACACAGATACGCAGTATTTT.